This section outlines one T cell receptor (beta chain) sequence together with its context. These data are taken from a study of cytomegalovirus exposure and HLA in healthy donors. Study-wide context: A previous analysis identified 100 million to 120 million unique TCR beta sequences derived from about 180 million T cells.

Vbeta (60) and Jbeta (13) primers were used in the PCR. The data were produced by immunoSEQ multiplex PCR, yet TCRdb's version contains in-frame clones alone and is incomplete. Here the sample spans about 170,000 clones, roughly 80% being singletons. The CDR3 spans 16 residues. V shed 3 bases and J shed 1 base, with 15 bases lying between them. CDR1 SGHNT and CDR2 YYREEE come from the germline V gene (reference sequence). Sequenced material: PBMCs. This TCR came from a male donor in good health and CMV-seronegative. The rearrangement joins TRBV5-4 to TRBJ2-3, with D possibly matching TRBD1 (6 bases). The DNA of the CDR3 is TGTGCCAGCAGCTCATGGACAGAACCTGGCACAGATACGCAGTATTTT. It codes for CASSSWTEPGTDTQYF.